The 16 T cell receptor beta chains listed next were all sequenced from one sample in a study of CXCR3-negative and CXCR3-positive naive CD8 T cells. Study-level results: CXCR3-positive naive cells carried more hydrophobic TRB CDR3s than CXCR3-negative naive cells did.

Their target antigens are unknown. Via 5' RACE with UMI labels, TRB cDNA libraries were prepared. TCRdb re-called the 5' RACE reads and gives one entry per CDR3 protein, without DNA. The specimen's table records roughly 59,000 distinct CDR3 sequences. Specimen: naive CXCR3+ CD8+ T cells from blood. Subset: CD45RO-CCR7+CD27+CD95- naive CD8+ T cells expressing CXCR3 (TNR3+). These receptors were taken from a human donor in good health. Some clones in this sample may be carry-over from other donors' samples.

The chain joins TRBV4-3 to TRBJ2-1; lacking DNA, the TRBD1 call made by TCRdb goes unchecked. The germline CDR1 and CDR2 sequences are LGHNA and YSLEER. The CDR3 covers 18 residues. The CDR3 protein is CASSQDGRTGSSYNEQFF.

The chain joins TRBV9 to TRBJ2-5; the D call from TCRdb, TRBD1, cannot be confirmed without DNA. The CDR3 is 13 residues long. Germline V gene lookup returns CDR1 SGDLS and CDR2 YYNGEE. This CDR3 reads CASSVDREETQYF.

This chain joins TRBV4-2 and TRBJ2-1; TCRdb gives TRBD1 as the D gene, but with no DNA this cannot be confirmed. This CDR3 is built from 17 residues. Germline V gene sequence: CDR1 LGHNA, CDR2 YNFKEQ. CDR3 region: CASSQVRGNRGYNEQFF.

CDR3 amino acids: CANSGGDTGELFF. The chain is built from TRBV10-3 and TRBJ2-2; TCRdb returns TRBD1, unconfirmable since there is no DNA. The CDR3 length is 13 residues. Germline V CDR1 and CDR2: ENHRY, SYGVKD.

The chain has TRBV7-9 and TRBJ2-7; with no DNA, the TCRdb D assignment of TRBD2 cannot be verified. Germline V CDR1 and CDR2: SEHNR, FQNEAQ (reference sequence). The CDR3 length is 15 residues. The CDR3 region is CASSPPSGGSYEQYF.

The CDR3 protein is CASSPDGRVGLNTEAFF. The genes are TRBV7-3 and TRBJ1-1. The germline gives CDR1 SGHTA, CDR2 FQGTGA. The CDR3 sequence is 17 residues long. Variable domain in full (rest from reference TRBV7-3 and TRBJ1-1): GAGVSQTPSNKVTEKGKYVELRCDPISGHTALYWYRQSLGQGPEFLIYFQGTGAADDSGLPNDRFFAVRPEGSVSTLKIQRTERGDSAVYLCASSPDGRVGLNTEAFFGQGTRLTVV.

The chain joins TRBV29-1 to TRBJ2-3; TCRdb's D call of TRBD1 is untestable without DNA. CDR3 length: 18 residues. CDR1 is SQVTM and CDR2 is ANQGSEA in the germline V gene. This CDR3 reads CSVAPIIRQDPSTDTQYF.

Here the CDR3 reads CASYSTGELFF. V and J are TRBV5-1 and TRBJ2-2. The germline gives CDR1 SGHRS, CDR2 YFSETQ. The CDR3 spans 11 residues.

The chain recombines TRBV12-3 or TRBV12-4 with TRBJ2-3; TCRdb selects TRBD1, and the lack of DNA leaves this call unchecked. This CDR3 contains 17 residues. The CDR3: CASRAGTGGLWTDTQYF.

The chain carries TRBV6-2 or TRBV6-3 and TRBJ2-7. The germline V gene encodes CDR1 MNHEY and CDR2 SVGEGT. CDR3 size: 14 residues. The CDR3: CASSWERHPYEQYF.

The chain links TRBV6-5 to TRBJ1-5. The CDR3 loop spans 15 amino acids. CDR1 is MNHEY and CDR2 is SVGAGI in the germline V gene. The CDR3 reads CASRDLDGGYQPQHF.

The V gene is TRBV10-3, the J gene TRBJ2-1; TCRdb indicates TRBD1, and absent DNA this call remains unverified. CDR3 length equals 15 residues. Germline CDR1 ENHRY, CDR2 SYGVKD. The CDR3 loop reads CAITIDAGPYNEQFF.

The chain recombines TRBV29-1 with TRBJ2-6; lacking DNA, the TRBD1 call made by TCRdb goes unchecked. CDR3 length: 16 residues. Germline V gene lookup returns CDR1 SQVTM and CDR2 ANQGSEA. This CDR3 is CSVDGQGESGANVLTF.

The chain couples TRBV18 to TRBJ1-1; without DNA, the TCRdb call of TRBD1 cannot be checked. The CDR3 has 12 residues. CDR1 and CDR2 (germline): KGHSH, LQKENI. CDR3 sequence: CASTGLNTEAFF. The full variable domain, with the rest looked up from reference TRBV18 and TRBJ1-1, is NAGVMQNPRHLVRRRGQEARLRCSPMKGHSHVYWYRQLPEEGLKFMVYLQKENIIDESGMPKERFSAEFPKEGPSILRIQQVVRGDSAAYFCASTGLNTEAFFGQGTRLTVV.

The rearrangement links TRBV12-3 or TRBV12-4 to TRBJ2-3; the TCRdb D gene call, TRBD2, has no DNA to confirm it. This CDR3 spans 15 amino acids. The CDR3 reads CASSPGGLVVDTQYF.

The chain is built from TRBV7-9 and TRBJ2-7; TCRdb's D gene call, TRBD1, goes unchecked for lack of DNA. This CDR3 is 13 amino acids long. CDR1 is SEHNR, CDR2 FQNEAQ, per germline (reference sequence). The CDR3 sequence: CASSSGHLYEQYF.